Listed below are T cell receptor beta chains from one sample, sequenced in a study of T cell responses to AZD1222 COVID-19 vaccine. Sequencing used immunoSEQ multiplex PCR; TCRdb keeps in-frame clones, though not all of them. The sample lists roughly 120,000 clones, roughly nine tenths occurring once. The sequencing used peripheral blood, collected on day 0 of AZD1222 vaccination. The receptor source for this set is an adult in good health. CDR3s include the opening cysteine and the closing phenylalanine or tryptophan. The D gene is left open where the match is weak. The size entry is marked missing in some rows and otherwise reads once, few, many or a size class.

>NA|NA|TRBV10-3|TRBJ2-7
CAITNSLPSYEQYF
TGTGCCATCACGAATAGTTTGCCCTCCTACGAGCAGTACTTC
>NA|NA|TRBV6-5|TRBJ2-7
CASSYSKGGYEQYF
TGTGCCAGCAGTTACTCGAAGGGGGGATACGAGCAGTACTTC
>NA|NA|TRBV6-6|TRBJ2-1
CASNKYGGGAYNEQFF
TGTGCCAGCAATAAGTACGGGGGTGGGGCCTACAATGAGCAGTTCTTC
>NA|NA|TRBV2|TRBJ2-1
CASSEKSGYNEQFF
TGTGCCAGCAGTGAGAAGTCGGGCTACAATGAGCAGTTCTTC
>NA|NA|TRBV19|TRBJ1-5
CASSIQGDSNQPQHF
TGTGCCAGTAGTATCCAAGGTGATAGCAATCAGCCCCAGCATTTT
>once|NA|TRBV28|TRBJ1-3
CASSFPLDSYGNTIYF
TGTGCCAGCAGTTTTCCTTTGGACAGCTACGGAAACACCATATATTTT
>NA|TRBD1|TRBV6-5|TRBJ1-3
CASSTARGAGNTIYF
TGTGCCAGCAGTACCGCCAGGGGGGCTGGAAACACCATATATTTT
>NA|TRBD1|TRBV19|TRBJ1-2
CASSTRTGTNYGYTF
TGTGCCAGTAGTACGAGGACAGGGACTAACTATGGCTACACCTTC
>NA|TRBD1|TRBV2|TRBJ1-5
CASSEALSGGSAQHF
TGTGCCAGCAGTGAAGCCTTATCAGGGGGATCAGCCCAGCATTTT
>NA|NA|TRBV7-8|TRBJ1-2
CASSALLFSVYGYTF
TGTGCCAGCAGCGCCTTATTGTTTTCGGTCTATGGCTACACCTTC
>NA|NA|TRBV1|TRBJ2-2
CTSSLWGQGRDTGELFF
TGCACCAGCAGCCTCTGGGGGCAGGGGCGAGACACCGGGGAGCTGTTTTTT
>once|NA|TRBV6-5|TRBJ1-2
CASSYLFRPHYGYTF
TGTGCCAGCAGTTACCTCTTTCGTCCCCACTATGGCTACACCTTC
>NA|NA|TRBV3-1/TRBV3-2|TRBJ1-1
CASSHSGSGHTEAFF
TGTGCCAGCAGCCATTCCGGGAGTGGGCACACTGAAGCTTTCTTT
>NA|NA|TRBV7-8|TRBJ2-2
CASSLVKRRLSNTGELFF
TGTGCCAGCAGCTTGGTGAAGCGGCGCCTCTCGAACACCGGGGAGCTGTTTTTT
>NA|NA|TRBV7-9|TRBJ2-6
CASSEDSRVLTF
TGTGCCAGCAGCGAGGACAGCCGGGTCCTGACTTTC